This paragraph covers one T cell receptor (beta chain) sequence. Only in-frame clones appear in the TCRdb table, and some are missing; sequencing was by immunoSEQ multiplex PCR. In the table there are about 60,000 clones, about 89% of which are singletons. The sample originates from a study of T cell changes during pregnancy in multiple sclerosis. Germline lookup yields CDR1 KGHSH and CDR2 LQKENI. The CDR3 sequence is 15 residues long. V was pared by 0 bases and J by 3 bases, with 1 base of the junction left unmatched. The chain couples TRBV18 to TRBJ1-5; 8 bases map to TRBD1. The clonotype originates from a female donor with multiple sclerosis, enrolled in a pregnancy study. The material was CD4+ T cells from peripheral blood mononuclear cells, obtained in the first trimester of pregnancy. The CDR3 spells CASSPPGQDNQPQHF. As DNA, the CDR3 is TGTGCCAGCTCACCACCGGGACAGGACAATCAGCCCCAGCATTTT.